The present TCR beta chain was sequenced within a study of T cells in localized non-small cell lung cancer. The CDR3 loop spans 12 amino acids. Germline V CDR1 and CDR2: MNHNS, SASEGT. V shed 11 bases and J shed 8 bases, with 18 bases lying between them. Profiling relied on immunoSEQ multiplex PCR, and the TCRdb table lists in-frame clones only, not all of them. The sample holds 8,500 or so clones, approximately 89% seen once. The sequencing here drew on peripheral blood, taken before any cancer treatment. This TCR was recovered from a male donor aged 60 or older with stage III lung adenocarcinoma. The genes are TRBV6-1 and TRBJ1-2, with D tentatively TRBD1 (6 bases). Here the CDR3 reads CAGQTASWGYTF. CDR3 nucleotide sequence: TGTGCCGGACAGACAGCTTCGTGGGGCTACACCTTC.